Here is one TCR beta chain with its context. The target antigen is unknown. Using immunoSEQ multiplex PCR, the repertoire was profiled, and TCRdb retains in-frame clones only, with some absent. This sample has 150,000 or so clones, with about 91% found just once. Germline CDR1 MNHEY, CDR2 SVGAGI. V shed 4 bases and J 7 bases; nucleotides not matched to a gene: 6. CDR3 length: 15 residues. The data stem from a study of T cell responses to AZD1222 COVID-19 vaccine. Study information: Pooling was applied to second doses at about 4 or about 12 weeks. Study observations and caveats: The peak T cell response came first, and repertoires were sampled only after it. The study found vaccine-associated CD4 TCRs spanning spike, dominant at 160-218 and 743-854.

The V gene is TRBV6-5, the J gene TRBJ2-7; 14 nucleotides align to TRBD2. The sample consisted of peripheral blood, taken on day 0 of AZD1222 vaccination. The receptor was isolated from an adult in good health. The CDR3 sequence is CASSSRTSGGREQYF. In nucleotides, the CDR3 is TGTGCCAGCAGTTCACGGACTAGCGGGGGGAGGGAGCAGTACTTC.